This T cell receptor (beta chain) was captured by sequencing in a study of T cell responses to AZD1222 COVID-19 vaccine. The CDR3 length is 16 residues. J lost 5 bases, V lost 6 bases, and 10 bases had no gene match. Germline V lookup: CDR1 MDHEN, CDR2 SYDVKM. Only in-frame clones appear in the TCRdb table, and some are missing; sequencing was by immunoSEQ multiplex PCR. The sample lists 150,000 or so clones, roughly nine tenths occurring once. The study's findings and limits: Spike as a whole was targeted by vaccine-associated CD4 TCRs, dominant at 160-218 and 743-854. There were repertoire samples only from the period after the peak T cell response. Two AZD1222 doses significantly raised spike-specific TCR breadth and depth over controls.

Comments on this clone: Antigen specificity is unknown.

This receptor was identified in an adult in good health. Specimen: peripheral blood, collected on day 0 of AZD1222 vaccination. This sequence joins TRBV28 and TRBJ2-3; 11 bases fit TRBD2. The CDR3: CASSGLAGPKGDTQYF. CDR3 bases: TGTGCCAGCAGCGGACTAGCGGGTCCTAAGGGAGATACGCAGTATTTT.